Following are 5 T cell receptor beta chains from one sample sequenced in a study of blood T cell repertoires in COVID-19. The repertoire was sequenced with immunoSEQ multiplex PCR; TCRdb's copy has only in-frame clones and lacks some. The repertoire has about 200,000 clones, 80% of them found once; the top ten carry 7.2%. Sample: peripheral blood. All receptors derive from a woman in her seventies with acute or convalescent COVID-19.

The V and J genes are TRBV25-1 and TRBJ1-1; a possible D gene is TRBD1 (6 bases). Between the trimmed V and J ends, which lost 2 bases and 3 bases, there was a span of 22 bases. Germline V gene sequence: CDR1 MGHDK, CDR2 SYGVNS. The CDR3 has 18 residues. The CDR3 is CASSESRGSTGAYTEAFF. In nucleotides, the CDR3 is TGTGCCAGCAGTGAAAGTAGGGGGTCGACAGGAGCCTACACTGAAGCTTTCTTT. Combining the CDR3 with reference TRBV25-1 and TRBJ1-1 gives the whole variable domain EADIYQTPRYLVIGTGKKITLECSQTMGHDKMYWYQQDPGMELHLIHYSYGVNSTEKGDLSSESTVSRIRTEHFPLTLESARPSHTSQYLCASSESRGSTGAYTEAFFGQGTRLTVV.

The V call is TRBV30, the J call TRBJ1-2; D gene uncertain. The CDR3 consists of 12 residues. Trimming took off 2 bases at V and 8 bases at J, with 12 bases between the two ends. Looked up from germline, CDR1 is GTSNPN and CDR2 is SVGIG (reference sequence). The CDR3 spells CAWSSQAGGYTF. CDR3 sequence (DNA): TGTGCCTGGAGTAGTCAGGCTGGCGGCTACACCTTC. Variable domain in full (rest from reference TRBV30 and TRBJ1-2): SQTIHQWPATLVQPVGSPLSLECTVEGTSNPNLYWYRQAAGRGLQLLFYSVGIGQISSEVPQNLSASRPQDRQFILSSKKLLLSDSGFYLCAWSSQAGGYTFGSGTRLTVV.

This chain uses TRBV4-3 with TRBJ2-6; D ambiguous. V was clipped by 4 bases and J by 4 bases, with 11 bases between them. This CDR3 comprises 15 residues. Looked up from germline, CDR1 is LGHNA and CDR2 is YSLEER. The CDR3 loop is CASSPLVGGANVLTF. The CDR3 coding sequence is TGCGCCAGCAGCCCATTGGTCGGGGGGGCCAACGTCCTGACTTTC.

This clone was seen just once. This sequence joins TRBV24-1 and TRBJ2-2; 7 bases map to TRBD2. The CDR3 contains 15 residues. CDR1 KGHDR and CDR2 SFDVKD come from the germline V gene. J lost 4 bases, V lost 6 bases, and 7 bases had no gene match. The CDR3 region is CATSMGEGPTGELFF. The CDR3 DNA sequence: TGTGCCACCAGTATGGGGGAGGGACCCACCGGGGAGCTGTTTTTT.

The chain has TRBV7-2 and TRBJ1-1, with D possibly matching TRBD1 (5 bases). CDR3 length equals 13 residues. Germline V gene data show CDR1 as SGHTA and CDR2 as FQGNSA. Trimming removed 0 bases at V and 7 bases at J, with 9 bases between. The CDR3 here is CASSLARGNEAFF. The CDR3 bases are TGTGCCAGCAGCTTAGCACGGGGGAATGAAGCTTTCTTT.